The rows below give T cell receptor beta chains drawn from one sample of a study of early T cells in non-severe SARS-CoV-2 infection. A single record per CDR3 protein comes from TCRdb applying MiXCR to the 5' RACE reads. The table records more than 45,000 distinct CDR3 sequences, 7% to 8% of them present only once. The sequenced sample was whole blood. All receptors derive from an adult who was a healthcare worker with PCR-confirmed SARS-CoV-2 infection or an uninfected control (not recorded which). The CDR3 runs from the conserved cysteine through the conserved F or W. D genes are given only for firm matches. The size entry is marked missing in some rows and otherwise reads once, few, many or a size class.

v_gene,d_gene,j_gene,abundance,CDR3aa,CDR3nt
TRBV20-1,TRBD2,TRBJ2-2,few,CSAQTSGRGPGELFF,TGCAGTGCTCAGACTAGCGGGAGAGGCCCCGGGGAGCTGTTTTTT
TRBV6-5,TRBD1,TRBJ2-7,.,CASSPDDRAPYEQYF,TGTGCCAGCAGTCCAGACGACAGGGCTCCCTACGAGCAGTACTTC
TRBV18,.,TRBJ1-4,many,CASSASANEKLFF,TGTGCCAGCTCCGCCTCGGCTAATGAAAAACTGTTTTTT
TRBV5-6,.,TRBJ1-2,many,CASSLLAVEDYGYTF,TGTGCCAGCAGCTTGCTCGCGGTAGAGGACTATGGCTACACCTTC
TRBV18,.,TRBJ2-6,.,CASSPLASGADVLTF,TGTGCCAGCTCACCACTGGCCTCTGGGGCCGACGTCCTGACTTTC
TRBV6-1,.,TRBJ1-3,many,CASTEGSASGNTIYF,TGTGCCAGCACCGAGGGGTCAGCCTCTGGAAACACCATATATTTT
TRBV7-6,TRBD1,TRBJ1-3,few,CASSPGTGGPGNTIYF,TGTGCCAGCAGCCCCGGGACAGGGGGCCCTGGAAACACCATATATTTT
TRBV18,.,TRBJ1-3,few,CASSPGGKGPGNTIYF,TGTGCCAGCTCACCCGGAGGGAAGGGACCCGGAAACACCATATATTTT
TRBV20-1,TRBD1,TRBJ2-3,.,CSARAFRTGRVADTQYF,TGCAGTGCTAGAGCCTTTAGGACAGGGCGTGTTGCAGATACGCAGTATTTT
TRBV27,TRBD2,TRBJ2-3,many,CASSFRLAGQTDTQYF,TGTGCCAGCAGTTTCCGACTAGCGGGACAAACAGATACGCAGTATTTT
TRBV19,TRBD2,TRBJ2-3,few,CASSIQRLAGNTDTQYF,TGTGCCAGTAGTATCCAACGACTAGCGGGGAACACAGATACGCAGTATTTT
TRBV29-1,TRBD1,TRBJ2-3,.,CSAASGTGTTDTQYF,TGCAGCGCTGCGTCCGGGACAGGGACCACAGATACGCAGTATTTT
TRBV18,.,TRBJ2-7,few,CASSPTTGRTLGQYF,TGTGCCAGCTCACCAACTACAGGGAGGACCTTAGGGCAGTACTTC
TRBV28,.,TRBJ2-3,few,CASSLDPSTDTQYF,TGTGCCAGCAGTTTAGATCCTAGCACAGATACGCAGTATTTT
TRBV5-1,.,TRBJ2-2,few,CASSSPGTPTGELFF,TGCGCCAGCAGCTCCCCCGGGACACCCACCGGGGAGCTGTTTTTT
TRBV30,.,TRBJ1-5,many,CAWSQANHQPQHF,TGTGCCTGGAGCCAGGCAAATCATCAGCCCCAGCATTTT